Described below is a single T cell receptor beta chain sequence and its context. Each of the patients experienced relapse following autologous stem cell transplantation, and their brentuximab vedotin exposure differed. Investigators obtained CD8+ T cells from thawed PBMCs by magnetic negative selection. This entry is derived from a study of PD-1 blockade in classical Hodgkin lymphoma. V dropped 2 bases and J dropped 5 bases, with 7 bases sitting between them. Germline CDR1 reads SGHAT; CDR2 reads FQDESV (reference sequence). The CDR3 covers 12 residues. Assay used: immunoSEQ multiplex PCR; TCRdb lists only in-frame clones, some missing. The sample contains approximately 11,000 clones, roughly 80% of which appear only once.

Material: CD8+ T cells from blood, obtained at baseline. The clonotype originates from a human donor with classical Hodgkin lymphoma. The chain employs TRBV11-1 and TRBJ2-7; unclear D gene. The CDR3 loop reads CASSLTAHEQYF. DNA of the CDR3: TGTGCCAGCAGCTTAACAGCCCACGAGCAGTACTTC.